The 16 T cell receptor delta chains below were found in one sample sequenced in a study of Vδ1+ human thymocytes. Notes on the study in general: Highly polyclonal TRG and TRD repertoires with Gaussian CDR3 length distributions appeared in thymus.

Their antigen targets remain unknown. Extracted RNA was reverse transcribed into cDNA. Pooled V-gene forward primers with one constant-region reverse primer generated the CDR3 amplicons by multiplex PCR. TCRdb called clones from the multiplex PCR reads again using CATT. The table has roughly 55,000 delta-chain clones, approximately 15% seen once. The sequenced sample was Vdelta1+ gamma-delta thymocytes from the thymus. Subset indicated: FACS-sorted CD3+ TCRalphabeta- TCRVdelta1+ TCRVdelta2- thymocytes. The origin of the receptors is a boy in the first two years of life who had congenital heart surgery.

The V gene is TRDV1, the J gene TRDJ1; the match to TRDD3 covers 10 bases. With V trimmed by 0 bases and J by 4 bases, 14 bases remained unmatched. The CDR3 consists of 19 residues. Germline assignment: CDR1 TSWWSYY and CDR2 QGS. The CDR3 DNA is TGTGCTCTTGGGGAACTATGCACTACGGTGGGGGATACAGTCGATAAACTCATCTTT. Residues: CALGELCTTVGDTVDKLIF.

This clone was picked up a small number of times. The chain recombines TRDV1 with TRDJ1, with 7 bases identical to TRDD3. The J segment lost 0 bases and the V segment lost 4 bases, leaving 17 bases of the junction unmatched. The length of the CDR3 is 19 residues. CDR1 is TSWWSYY and CDR2 is QGS in the germline V gene. The CDR3 is CALGALCKGTGAYTDKLIF. In nucleotides, the CDR3 is TGTGCTCTTGGGGCCCTTTGTAAAGGTACTGGGGCATACACCGATAAACTCATCTTT.

The chain uses TRDV1 and TRDJ1; 12 nucleotides line up with TRDD3. The CDR3 totals 22 residues. Germline loops: CDR1 TSWWSYY, CDR2 QGS. V shed 3 bases, J shed 0 bases, and the junction held 20 bases outside the gene matches. CDR3 residues: CALGDSTERDWGIPSYTDKLIF. The CDR3 nucleotides read TGTGCTCTTGGGGACTCCACGGAGAGGGACTGGGGGATACCCTCTTACACCGATAAACTCATCTTT.

This clone was picked up a small number of times. V usage is TRDV1 and J usage is TRDJ1, with TRDD3 matching over 10 bases. The junction had 9 bases not matched to a gene; V was cut back by 1 base and J by 1 base. The CDR3 is 18 amino acids. The germline CDR1 and CDR2 sequences are TSWWSYY and QGS. CDR3 residues: CALGEPSGGYALTDKLIF. For the CDR3, the DNA is TGTGCTCTTGGGGAACCGAGCGGGGGATACGCGCTCACCGATAAACTCATCTTT.

This chain joins TRDV1 and TRDJ2; D call uncertain. Germline CDR1 and CDR2: TSWWSYY and QGS. The CDR3 consists of 15 residues. Trimming removed 2 bases from V and 8 bases from J, with 15 bases in between. The CDR3 protein is CALGENSPMRAQLFF. The CDR3 region has the DNA TGTGCTCTTGGGGAAAACTCTCCCATGAGGGCACAACTCTTCTTT.

This clone was observed a handful of times. The chain employs TRDV1 and TRDJ1; 9 bases agree with TRDD3. V shed 2 bases and J 0 bases; nucleotides not matched to a gene: 16. There are 20 residues in the CDR3. The germline V gene has CDR1 TSWWSYY and CDR2 QGS. The CDR3 DNA reads TGTGCTCTTGGGGAAAGAACGTCCTATTACTGGGGGACAAACACCGATAAACTCATCTTT. Its protein is CALGERTSYYWGTNTDKLIF.

The V call is TRDV1, the J call TRDJ1; 10 bases line up with TRDD3. This CDR3 region has 20 residues. The junction had 19 bases not matched to a gene; V was cut back by 5 bases and J by 1 base. Germline assignment: CDR1 TSWWSYY and CDR2 QGS. CDR3 region: CALGPYSHWNWGIGTDKLIF. The CDR3 DNA is TGTGCTCTTGGGCCCTACTCCCACTGGAACTGGGGGATTGGCACCGATAAACTCATCTTT.

The chain couples TRDV1 to TRDJ1; the match to TRDD3 covers 10 bases. Per the germline V gene, CDR1 is TSWWSYY and CDR2 is QGS. The V gene end was trimmed by 1 base and the J gene end by 0 bases; junction bases not matched to a gene: 11. The CDR3 contains 19 residues. CDR3 bases: TGTGCTCTTGGGGAACGCCTATTTGGTGGGGGATACTACACCGATAAACTCATCTTT. Translation gives CALGERLFGGGYYTDKLIF.

This clone was observed a few times. The V call is TRDV1, the J call TRDJ1; 10 bases match TRDD3. The V gene end was trimmed by 3 bases and the J gene end by 5 bases; junction bases not matched to a gene: 18. The CDR3 length is 19 residues. The germline V gene encodes CDR1 TSWWSYY and CDR2 QGS. The CDR3 DNA reads TGTGCTCTTGGGGACCCGGACGCCGGGATGCTGGGGGATAAGGATAAACTCATCTTT. Translation gives CALGDPDAGMLGDKDKLIF.

The chain recombines TRDV1 with TRDJ1, with 8 bases that match TRDD2. Trimming at V came to 0 bases and at J to 10 bases, leaving 16 bases not matched to a gene. Germline CDR1 TSWWSYY, CDR2 QGS. This CDR3 has 17 amino acids. This CDR3 reads CALGELFLRMGAQRLIF. CDR3 DNA: TGTGCTCTTGGGGAACTCTTCCTACGTATGGGGGCCCAAAGACTCATCTTT.

This clone has just a few counts. At one of its ends the junction is not consistent with the germline gene, which may arise from a read error. Other DNA sequences from this sample encode an identical CDR3 as well. The chain employs TRDV1 and TRDJ1; TRDD3 agrees at 13 bases. The germline gives CDR1 TSWWSYY, CDR2 QGS. CDR3 length: 20 residues. The CDR3 loop is CALGELPSRCTGGYVLGLIF. CDR3 in DNA: TGCGCTCTTGGGGAACTTCCTTCCCGCTGTACTGGGGGATACGTCCTGGGACTCATCTTT.

Only a few counts were recorded for this clone. The V gene is TRDV1, the J gene TRDJ1, with 10 bases lining up with TRDD3. V shed 4 bases and J 1 base; nucleotides not matched to a gene: 18. CDR1 and CDR2 (germline): TSWWSYY, QGS. The CDR3 is 20 residues long. The CDR3 nucleotides are TGTGCTCTTGGGGTCCGATATTCCTACGACTGGGGGATTAGCACCGATAAACTCATCTTT. Its protein product is CALGVRYSYDWGISTDKLIF.

The chain has TRDV1 and TRDJ1, with a tentative D call TRDD3 (6 bases). Germline CDR1 is TSWWSYY and CDR2 is QGS. Trimming took 1 base from V and 0 from J, leaving 27 bases between them. The CDR3 is 21 residues long. Here the CDR3 reads CALGERRQDLWIPTYTDKLIF. DNA of the CDR3: TGTGCTCTTGGGGAACGACGACAGGACCTCTGGATACCTACTTACACCGATAAACTCATCTTT.

V usage is TRDV1 and J usage is TRDJ1, with 9 positions matching TRDD3. The CDR3 has 21 amino acids. Germline CDR1 and CDR2: TSWWSYY and QGS. Unmatched junction bases numbered 22, after V lost 5 bases and J lost 0 bases. This CDR3 reads CALGSFRHVGIRDLYTDKLIF. The CDR3, as DNA: TGTGCTCTTGGGTCCTTTCGTCACGTGGGGATACGGGACTTGTACACCGATAAACTCATCTTT.

The J gene is TRDJ1, the V gene TRAV29/DV5, with a possible D match to TRDD3 (10 bases). This CDR3 is 21 amino acids long. CDR1 is NSMFDY and CDR2 is ISSIKDK in the germline V gene. Trimming cost V 4 bases and J 4 bases, with 38 bases left between them. The CDR3 loop reads CAADFCLPTHNWGIVDDKLIF. CDR3 DNA sequence: TGTGCAGCAGACTTTTGCCTTCCTACACATAACTGGGGGATTGTTGACGATAAACTCATCTTT.

A few counts support this clone. V is TRDV1 and J is TRDJ1; 13 nucleotides agree with TRDD3. CDR1 and CDR2 (germline): TSWWSYY, QGS. The CDR3 has 25 amino acids. The V segment lost 3 bases and the J segment 4 bases; nucleotides outside the gene matches: 32. CDR3 DNA sequence: TGTGCTCTTGGGGAGAGCCTTCTGGGGTGTTCCGCCCGAATACTGGGGGATACGCTGGGCGATAAACTCATCTTT. The encoded protein is CALGESLLGCSARILGDTLGDKLIF.